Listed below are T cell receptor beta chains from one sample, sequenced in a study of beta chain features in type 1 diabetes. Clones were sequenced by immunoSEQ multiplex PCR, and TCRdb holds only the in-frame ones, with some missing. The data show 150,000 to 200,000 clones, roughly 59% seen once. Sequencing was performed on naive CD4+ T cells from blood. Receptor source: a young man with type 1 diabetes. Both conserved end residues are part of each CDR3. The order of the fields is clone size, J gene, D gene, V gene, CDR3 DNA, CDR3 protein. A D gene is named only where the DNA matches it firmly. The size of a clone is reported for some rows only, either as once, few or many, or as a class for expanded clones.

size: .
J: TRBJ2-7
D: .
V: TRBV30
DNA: TGTGCCTGGACGGAGCAGGGCGGCTCCTACGAGCAGTACTTC
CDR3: CAWTEQGGSYEQYF

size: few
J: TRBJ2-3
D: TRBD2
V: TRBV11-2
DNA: TGTGCCAGCAGCTTAGATGTGCGGGGGGGCATTGCAGATACGCAGTATTTT
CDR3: CASSLDVRGGIADTQYF

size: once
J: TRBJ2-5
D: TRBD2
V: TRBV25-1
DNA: TGTGCCAGCAGTAGCCAGACTAGCGGGGGGCGCACCCAGTACTTC
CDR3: CASSSQTSGGRTQYF

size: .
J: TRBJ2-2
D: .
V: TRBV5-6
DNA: TGTGCCAGCAGCTCCCGAACCGGGGAGCTGTTTTTT
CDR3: CASSSRTGELFF

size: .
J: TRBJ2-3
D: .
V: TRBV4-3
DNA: TGCGCCAGCAGCCAGGGACACCCGAGCACAGATACGCAGTATTTT
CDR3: CASSQGHPSTDTQYF

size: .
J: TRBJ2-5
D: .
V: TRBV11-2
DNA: TGTGCCAGCAGTTCTACGTGGTCCCAGTACTTC
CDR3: CASSSTWSQYF

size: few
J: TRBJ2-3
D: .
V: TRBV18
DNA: TGTGCCAGCTCGGCTAGCACAGATACGCAGTATTTT
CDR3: CASSASTDTQYF

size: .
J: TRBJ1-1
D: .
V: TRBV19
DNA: TGTGCCTTATGCCCCGGCATGAACACTGAAGCTTTCTTT
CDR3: CALCPGMNTEAFF

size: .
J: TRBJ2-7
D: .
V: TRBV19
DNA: TGTGCCAGAAGACTCGACGAGCAGTACTTC
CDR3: CARRLDEQYF

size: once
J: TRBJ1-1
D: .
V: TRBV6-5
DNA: TGTGCCAGCAGCGGGGAGGGAGGGACTGAAGCTTTCTTT
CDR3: CASSGEGGTEAFF